The sequence of this T cell receptor (beta chain) was determined in a study of lymphopenia after photon versus proton radiotherapy. CDR1 and CDR2 from the germline V gene are GTSNPN and SVGIG (reference sequence). The CDR3 totals 16 residues. Unmatched junction bases numbered 10, after V lost 5 bases and J lost 0 bases. Points from the study as a whole: After the lymphocyte nadir, photon-treated repertoires showed oligoclonal expansion, especially of CD8+ Temra cells.

Repertoires were generated with immunoSEQ multiplex PCR, while TCRdb's copy carries only in-frame clones and drops some. The sample holds some 25,000 clones, around 86% seen once. Points on this clone: Its antigen is unidentified.

This rearrangement joins TRBV30 to TRBJ2-3, with 8 bases fitting TRBD2. This TCR came from a woman in her forties or fifties with pancreatic cancer. The material sequenced was peripheral blood, taken from a patient treated with photon-based radiotherapy. The CDR3 DNA follows: TGTGCCTGGGGTCCTAGCGGGTTCTCTAGCACAGATACGCAGTATTTT. This sequence encodes CAWGPSGFSSTDTQYF.